One sample yielded the 26 T cell receptor beta chains listed below, sequenced in a study of neurological immune-mediated disorders. TCRdb ran MiXCR on the 5' RACE reads and lists one entry per CDR3 protein. This table holds some 68,000 distinct CDR3 sequences, approximately 15% found once. The time point denotes: longitudinal time-point 1 (baseline). Specimen: PBMCs. The receptor set was obtained from a female donor with HTLV-1-associated myelopathy (HAM/TSP).

A few counts support this clonotype. The chain couples TRBV5-1 to TRBJ1-2, with 9 bases that match TRBD1. The V segment lost 4 bases and the J segment 4 bases; nucleotides outside the gene matches: 20. The germline CDR1 and CDR2 sequences are SGHRS and YFSETQ. The CDR3 covers 19 residues. CDR3 coding DNA: TGCGCCAGCAGCCCGGGCGCCGGGACAGGGACCCGTCTAGGCTATGGCTACACCTTC. Its protein product is CASSPGAGTGTRLGYGYTF.

This clonotype was detected many times. The chain employs TRBV7-9 and TRBJ2-7; D gene unclear. The CDR3 runs to 13 residues. CDR1 SEHNR and CDR2 FQNEAQ come from the germline V gene (reference sequence). Trimming took 3 bases from V and 2 from J, leaving 8 bases between them. The CDR3 loop is CASSFGQAYEQYF. CDR3 sequence (DNA): TGTGCCAGCAGCTTCGGTCAGGCCTACGAGCAGTACTTC.

At least ten counts were recorded for this clonotype. The DNA for the CDR3 is TGTGCCAGCACCCTGCCGAGACAGGGGGCTTGGGAGCTGTTTTTT. The encoded protein is CASTLPRQGAWELFF. V usage is TRBV28 and J usage is TRBJ2-2, with 10 positions matching TRBD1. The CDR3 contains 15 residues. With V trimmed by 7 bases and J by 9 bases, 11 bases remained unmatched. CDR1 and CDR2 (germline): MDHEN, SYDVKM.

Ten or more counts support this clonotype. V usage is TRBV20-1 and J usage is TRBJ1-4; 7 nucleotides match TRBD1. CDR1 and CDR2 from the germline V gene are DFQATT and SNEGSKA (reference sequence). The V gene end was trimmed by 8 bases and the J gene end by 4 bases; junction bases not matched to a gene: 13. The CDR3 consists of 15 residues. The CDR3 DNA reads as TGCAGTCCAGGGGGAGGGGGGCTGGTTAATGAAAAACTGTTTTTT. This encodes CSPGGGGLVNEKLFF.

This clonotype has at least ten counts. This chain uses TRBV10-3 with TRBJ2-6; D is unresolved. The CDR3 covers 13 residues. Germline CDR1 is ENHRY and CDR2 is SYGVKD. The ends were cut back, 7 bases at V and 0 bases at J, with 4 bases in the middle. CDR3 sequence reads: CAITGSGANVLTF. CDR3 nucleotide sequence: TGTGCCATCACGGGCTCTGGGGCCAACGTCCTGACTTTC.

In its sample, this clonotype was seen a few times. The V call is TRBV20-1, the J call TRBJ1-1; D gene uncertain. Deletions cut 0 bases from V and 7 bases from J, with 18 bases between. Germline lookup yields CDR1 DFQATT and CDR2 SNEGSKA (reference sequence). The CDR3 is 15 amino acids. CDR3 amino acids: CSARDADRDRIEAFF. CDR3 DNA sequence: TGCAGTGCTAGAGATGCTGACCGGGATAGAATTGAAGCTTTCTTT.

This clonotype was observed many times. The rearrangement joins TRBV6-6 to TRBJ1-1; D is uncertain. The CDR3 length is 14 residues. V was pared by 8 bases and J by 2 bases, with 15 bases between. Looked up from germline, CDR1 is MNHNY and CDR2 is SVGAGI (reference sequence). DNA of the CDR3: TGTGCCAGCCATGTCTTCGGGGAAAACACTGAAGCTTTCTTT. As protein: CASHVFGENTEAFF.

This clonotype was recorded many times. The germline gene is not matched at one end of the junction; a read error may be the cause. This chain joins TRBV5-6 and TRBJ2-7, with 7 positions matching TRBD2. The CDR3 runs to 12 residues. Germline CDR1 and CDR2: SGHDT and YYEEEE. In DNA form, the CDR3 reads TGTGCCAGCACCTTGGGAGGGAACGAGCAGTACTTC. Its translation: CASTLGGNEQYF.

At least ten counts were recorded for this clonotype. The chain employs TRBV5-1 and TRBJ1-6, with D possibly TRBD1 on 5 matching bases. Germline-derived CDR1 and CDR2 are SGHRS and YFSETQ. Trimming took 0 bases from V and 7 from J, leaving 8 bases between them. The CDR3 is 14 amino acids. The chain's CDR3 is CASSLGGDNSPLHF. The CDR3 DNA sequence: TGCGCCAGCAGCTTGGGAGGGGACAATTCACCCCTCCACTTT.

This clonotype was seen ten or more times. The chain links TRBV5-5 to TRBJ2-1; D not resolved. The germline gives CDR1 SGHKS, CDR2 YYEKEE (reference sequence). V shed 0 bases and J shed 0 bases, with 7 bases lying between them. This CDR3 has 15 residues. For the CDR3, the DNA is TGTGCCAGCAGCTTGGTGCGCCTCTCCTACAATGAGCAGTTCTTC. Its protein product is CASSLVRLSYNEQFF.

The rearrangement joins TRBV7-2 to TRBJ2-1; no definite D call. The V gene lost 3 bases and the J gene lost 13 bases, with 16 bases spanning the gap. Germline values: CDR1 SGHTA, CDR2 FQGNSA. The CDR3 consists of 13 residues. This CDR3 is CASSFPDSPIQFF. The CDR3 bases are TGTGCCAGCAGCTTCCCTGATTCCCCTATTCAGTTCTTC.

This sequence joins TRBV10-3 and TRBJ2-2, with D possibly being TRBD2 (6 bases). The length of the CDR3 is 16 residues. Germline V lookup: CDR1 ENHRY, CDR2 SYGVKD. The V and J ends lost 6 bases and 0 bases respectively, with 14 bases between them. The CDR3 nucleotides are TGTGCCATCAGCGCCGGGAGTGCTTCGAACACCGGGGAGCTGTTTTTT. This sequence encodes CAISAGSASNTGELFF.

This clonotype was observed at least ten times. V usage is TRBV10-3 and J usage is TRBJ2-1; either TRBD1 or TRBD2 may fit D (5 bases each). The CDR3 runs to 16 residues. The V gene lost 2 bases and the J gene lost 3 bases, with 14 bases spanning the gap. The V gene's germline CDR1 is ENHRY and CDR2 SYGVKD. The CDR3 coding sequence is TGTGCCATCAGTGAGGGAACCAGAGGGGACTACAATGAGCAGTTCTTC. As protein: CAISEGTRGDYNEQFF.

This clonotype was counted ten times or more. The V call is TRBV4-2, the J call TRBJ2-7; tentatively, D is TRBD1 (5 bases). The CDR3 has 13 amino acids. Trimming took 3 bases from V and 5 from J, leaving 11 bases between them. The germline V gene encodes CDR1 LGHNA and CDR2 YNFKEQ. This CDR3 reads CASSHADSHEQYF. Here the CDR3 DNA reads TGTGCCAGCAGCCATGCCGACAGCCACGAGCAGTACTTC.

This clonotype came up many times. The J gene is TRBJ1-1, the V gene TRBV5-1, with 8 nucleotides matching TRBD1. CDR1 is SGHRS, CDR2 YFSETQ, per germline. This CDR3 has 14 amino acids. V lost 4 bases and J lost 0; bases outside the gene matches: 2. In nucleotides, the CDR3 is TGCGCCAGCAGCGGGGACAGGATGAACACTGAAGCTTTCTTT. This gives the protein CASSGDRMNTEAFF.

This clonotype has at least ten counts. The rearrangement joins TRBV30 to TRBJ1-1; D is unclear. Trimming removed 0 bases from V and 4 bases from J, with 9 bases in between. The CDR3 loop spans 13 amino acids. Germline values: CDR1 GTSNPN, CDR2 SVGIG (reference sequence). The CDR3 bases are TGTGCCTGGAGTGTACCCGGGTTCACTGAAGCTTTCTTT. Protein: CAWSVPGFTEAFF.

In this sample, this clonotype turned up many times. V and J are TRBV12-3 or TRBV12-4 and TRBJ2-3; TRBD2 agrees at 7 bases. The CDR3 runs to 14 residues. V lost 6 bases to trimming and J lost 3 bases; unmatched junction nucleotides: 6. CDR3 protein: CASRGLADTDTQYF. The CDR3 nucleotides read TGTGCCAGCAGGGGTCTAGCGGATACAGATACGCAGTATTTT.

V gene TRBV4-2 combines with J gene TRBJ2-2, with D possibly matching TRBD2 (7 bases). Germline assignment: CDR1 LGHNA and CDR2 YNFKEQ. V shed 4 bases and J shed 0 bases, with 21 bases lying between them. The CDR3 sequence is 19 residues long. In nucleotides, the CDR3 is TGTGCCAGCAGCCCCTTTCTCCAGGCGGGGGCGACGAACACCGGGGAGCTGTTTTTT. This translates into CASSPFLQAGATNTGELFF.

Concerning this clonotype: Being one base from a much bigger clone, this may be a read error. The chain links TRBV27 to TRBJ2-2; D uncertain. The CDR3 loop spans 17 amino acids. The V gene's germline CDR1 is MNHEY and CDR2 SMNVEV (reference sequence). This CDR3 is CASSSFRHTINTWELFF. The CDR3 DNA sequence: TGTGCCAGCAGTTCGTTTCGACACACGATCAACACCTGGGAGCTGTTTTTT.

This clonotype occurred many times. The chain uses TRBV11-1 and TRBJ2-7, with D tentatively TRBD2 (7 bases). The CDR3 sequence is 14 residues long. Trimming pared 3 bases from V and 5 bases from J, leaving 14 bases between. Germline CDR1 reads SGHAT; CDR2 reads FQDESV (reference sequence). The CDR3 reads CASSFRGAFDEQYF. The DNA of the CDR3 is TGTGCCAGCAGCTTCCGGGGGGCCTTCGACGAGCAGTACTTC. Variable domain in full (rest from reference TRBV11-1 and TRBJ2-7): EAEVAQSPRYKITEKSQAVAFWCDPISGHATLYWYRQILGQGPELLVQFQDESVVDDSQLPKDRFSAERLKGVDSTLKIQPAELGDSAMYLCASSFRGAFDEQYFGPGTRLTVT.

This clonotype was seen many times. The chain uses TRBV5-5 and TRBJ1-4; D unclear. The CDR3 extends over 13 amino acids. With 2 bases removed from V and 3 bases from J, the gap between germline ends came to 5 bases. CDR1 is SGHKS, CDR2 YYEKEE, per germline (reference sequence). CDR3 sequence: CASSLYPNEKLFF. CDR3 nucleotide sequence: TGTGCCAGCAGCTTATACCCTAATGAAAAACTGTTTTTT.

This clonotype has a count of ten or more. The V gene is TRBV28, the J gene TRBJ2-5; D gene uncertain. The CDR3 is 14 amino acids. With 2 bases removed from V and 5 bases from J, the gap between germline ends came to 12 bases. Germline V CDR1 and CDR2: MDHEN, SYDVKM. CDR3 loop: CASSLTALRETQYF. The CDR3 nucleotides are TGTGCCAGCAGTTTAACCGCTCTCAGGGAGACCCAGTACTTC.

The table lists this clonotype with many counts. The chain carries TRBV7-9 and TRBJ1-5; D is unclear. The germline V gene encodes CDR1 SEHNR and CDR2 FQNEAQ (reference sequence). Between the trimmed V and J ends, which lost 4 bases and 4 bases, there was a span of 11 bases. This CDR3 has 14 amino acids. The CDR3 nucleotides read TGTGCCAGCAGCTGGTTGGCGGATAATCAGCCCCAGCATTTT. This encodes CASSWLADNQPQHF. The full variable domain, with the rest looked up from reference TRBV7-9 and TRBJ1-5, is DTGVSQNPRHKITKRGQNVTFRCDPISEHNRLYWYRQTLGQGPEFLTYFQNEAQLEKSRLLSDRFSAERPKGSFSTLEIQRTEQGDSAMYLCASSWLADNQPQHFGDGTRLSIL.

Ten or more counts support this clonotype. The rearrangement joins TRBV29-1 to TRBJ1-2, with no clear D. This CDR3 region has 15 residues. V was trimmed by 0 bases and J by 8 bases, leaving 19 bases between them. Germline V gene sequence: CDR1 SQVTM, CDR2 ANQGSEA. As DNA, the CDR3 is TGCAGCGTTGAAGAAAGGCGGAGAAACCTATGGGGCTACACCTTC. Its protein product is CSVEERRRNLWGYTF.

This clonotype appeared many times. CDR3 sequence (DNA): TGTGCCAGCAGCCTACCTACCGAAGGCCCCTACGAGCAGTACTTC. It encodes CASSLPTEGPYEQYF. The chain recombines TRBV28 with TRBJ2-7; no reliable D call. Germline V lookup: CDR1 MDHEN, CDR2 SYDVKM. The CDR3 covers 15 residues. V was trimmed by 6 bases and J by 2 bases, leaving 17 bases between them. The full variable domain, rest sourced from reference TRBV28 and TRBJ2-7, is DVKVTQSSRYLVKRTGEKVFLECVQDMDHENMFWYRQDPGLGLRLIYFSYDVKMKEKGDIPEGYSVSREKKERFSLILESASTNQTSMYLCASSLPTEGPYEQYFGPGTRLTVT.

This clonotype was seen at least ten times. The chain is built from TRBV5-1 and TRBJ2-1; 8 bases line up with TRBD2. Germline CDR1 is SGHRS and CDR2 is YFSETQ. The V and J ends lost 4 bases and 0 bases, in that order; junction bases with no gene match: 3. The CDR3 consists of 15 residues. The chain's CDR3 is CASSIGTSSYNEQFF. CDR3 nucleotide sequence: TGCGCCAGCAGCATCGGGACTAGCTCCTACAATGAGCAGTTCTTC.